This T cell receptor (beta chain) was identified in a study of T-cell memory formation after mild COVID-19. At the level of the study: TCR clusters were largely donor specific. Findings of the study overall: Contracting clones from day 15 to 85 had balanced CD4/CD8; later expanders favoured CD4+. Among contracting clones, CD4+ were mainly CM/EM and CD8+ enriched in EMRA.

It was 5'RACE with constant-segment primers that produced the TCR alpha and TCR beta cDNA libraries, which carried sample barcodes and UMIs. MiXCR, applied by TCRdb to the 5' RACE reads, yields one record per CDR3 protein. The sample records about 350,000 distinct CDR3 sequences, roughly an eighth being singletons. This clonotype has more than one count but fewer than ten. Its target is not known. The CDR3 has 14 amino acids. The germline V gene has CDR1 SGHNT and CDR2 YYREEE (reference sequence). With 5 bases removed from V and 7 bases from J, the gap between germline ends came to 13 bases. This chain links TRBV5-4 with TRBJ1-6; D gene uncertain. The sequenced sample consisted of PBMCs or a T cell subset sorted from them (not recorded which). The sequence derives from a man between 18 and 29 years old who had mild COVID-19 (a few samples of this study predate the infection). Cell type and time point are not known. The CDR3 DNA is TGTGCCAGCAGGCGTGGGTACGGCAATTCACCCCTCCACTTT. The encoded protein is CASRRGYGNSPLHF.